This TCR beta chain was observed in a study of cytomegalovirus exposure and HLA in healthy donors. Study-level findings and limits: Some 150 TCR beta chains were listed as cytomegalovirus-associated.

TCRdb's table, derived via immunoSEQ multiplex PCR, lists solely in-frame clones and lacks some. The sample lists around 120,000 clones; more than 75% were seen once. With regard to this clone: The antigen is not known.

This CDR3 comprises 18 residues. V gave up 0 bases and J gave up 0 bases, with 17 bases separating them. Germline V lookup: CDR1 SGHRS, CDR2 YFSETQ. The clonotype originates from a man aged 18 to 30 in good health and CMV-seronegative. Material: PBMCs. V gene TRBV5-1 combines with J gene TRBJ2-3; a weak D match, TRBD2 (6 bases). The CDR3 DNA is TGCGCCAGCAGCTTGGCCCTTAGTGGTAGCGGTAGCACAGATACGCAGTATTTT. As protein: CASSLALSGSGSTDTQYF.